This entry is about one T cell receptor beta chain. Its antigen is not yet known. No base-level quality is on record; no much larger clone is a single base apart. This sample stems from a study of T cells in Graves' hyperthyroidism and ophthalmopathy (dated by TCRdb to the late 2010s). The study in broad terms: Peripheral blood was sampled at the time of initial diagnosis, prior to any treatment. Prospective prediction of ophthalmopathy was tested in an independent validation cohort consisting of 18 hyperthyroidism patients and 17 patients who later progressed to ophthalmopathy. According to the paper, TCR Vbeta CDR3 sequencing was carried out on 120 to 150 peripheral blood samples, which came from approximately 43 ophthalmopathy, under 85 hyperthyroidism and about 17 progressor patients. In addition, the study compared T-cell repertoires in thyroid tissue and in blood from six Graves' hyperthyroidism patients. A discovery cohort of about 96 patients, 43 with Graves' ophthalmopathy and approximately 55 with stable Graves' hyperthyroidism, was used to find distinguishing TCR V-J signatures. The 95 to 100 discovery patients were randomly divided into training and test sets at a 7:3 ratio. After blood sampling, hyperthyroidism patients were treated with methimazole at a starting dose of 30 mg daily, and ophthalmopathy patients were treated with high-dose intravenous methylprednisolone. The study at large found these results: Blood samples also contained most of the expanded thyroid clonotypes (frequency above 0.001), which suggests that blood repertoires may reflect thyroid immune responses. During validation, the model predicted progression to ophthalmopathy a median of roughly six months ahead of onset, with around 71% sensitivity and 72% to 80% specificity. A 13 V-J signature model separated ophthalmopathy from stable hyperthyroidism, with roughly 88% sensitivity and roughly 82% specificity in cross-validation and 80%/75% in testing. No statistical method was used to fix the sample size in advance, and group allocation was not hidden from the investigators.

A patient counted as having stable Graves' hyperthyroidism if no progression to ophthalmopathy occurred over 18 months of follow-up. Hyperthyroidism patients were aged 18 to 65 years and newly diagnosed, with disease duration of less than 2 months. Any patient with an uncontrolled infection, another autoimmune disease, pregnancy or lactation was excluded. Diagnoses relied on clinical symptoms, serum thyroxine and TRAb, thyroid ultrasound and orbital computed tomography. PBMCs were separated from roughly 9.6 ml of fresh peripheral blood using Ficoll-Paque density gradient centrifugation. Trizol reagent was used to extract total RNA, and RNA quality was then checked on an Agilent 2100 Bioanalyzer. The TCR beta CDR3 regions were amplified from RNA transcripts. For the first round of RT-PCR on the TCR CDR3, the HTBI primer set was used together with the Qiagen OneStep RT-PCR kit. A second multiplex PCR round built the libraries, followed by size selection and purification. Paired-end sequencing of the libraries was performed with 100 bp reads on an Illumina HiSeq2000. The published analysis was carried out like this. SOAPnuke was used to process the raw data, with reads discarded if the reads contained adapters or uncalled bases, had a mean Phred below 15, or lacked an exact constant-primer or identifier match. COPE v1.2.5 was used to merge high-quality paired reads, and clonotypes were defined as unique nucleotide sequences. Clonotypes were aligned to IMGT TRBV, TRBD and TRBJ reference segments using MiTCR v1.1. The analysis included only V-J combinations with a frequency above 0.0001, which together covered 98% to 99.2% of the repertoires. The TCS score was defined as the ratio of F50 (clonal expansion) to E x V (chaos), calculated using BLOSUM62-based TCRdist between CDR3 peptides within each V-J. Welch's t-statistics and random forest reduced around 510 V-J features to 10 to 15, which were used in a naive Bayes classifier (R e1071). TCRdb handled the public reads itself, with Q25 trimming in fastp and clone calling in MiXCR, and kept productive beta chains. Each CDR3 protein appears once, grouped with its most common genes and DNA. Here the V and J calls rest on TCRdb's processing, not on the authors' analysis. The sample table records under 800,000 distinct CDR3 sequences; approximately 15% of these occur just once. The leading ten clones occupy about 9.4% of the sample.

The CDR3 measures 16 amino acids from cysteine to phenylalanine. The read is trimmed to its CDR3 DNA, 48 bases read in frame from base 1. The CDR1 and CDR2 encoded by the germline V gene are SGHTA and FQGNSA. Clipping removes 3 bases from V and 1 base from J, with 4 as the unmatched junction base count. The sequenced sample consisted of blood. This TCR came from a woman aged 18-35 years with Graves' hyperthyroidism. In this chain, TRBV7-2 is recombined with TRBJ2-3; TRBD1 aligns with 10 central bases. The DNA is TGTGCCAGCAGCTTTGGGGACAGGGGACGCACAGATACGCAGTATTTT. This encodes CASSFGDRGRTDTQYF.